This paragraph reports one T cell receptor beta chain. The sample belongs to a study of identical twins. CDR3 size: 13 residues. The V gene lost 5 bases and the J gene lost 2 bases, with 10 bases spanning the gap. Germline loops: CDR1 SGHRS, CDR2 YFSETQ. TCRdb reanalysed the 5' RACE reads using MiXCR and keeps one entry per CDR3 protein. This sample has 1.5 million or so distinct CDR3 sequences, with more than 30% found just once. The clonotype comes from a newborn girl in good health. What was sequenced was cord blood. V is TRBV5-1 and J is TRBJ1-1; D ambiguous. CDR3 nucleotides: TGCGCCAGCAGGCAGATGGACAACACTGAAGCTTTCTTT. Protein product: CASRQMDNTEAFF.